The sequence of this T cell receptor beta chain was determined in a study of blood T cells in healthy people across ages (dated by TCRdb to about 2015). At the level of the whole study: In model experiments, template switching captured about one uniquely barcoded TCR beta cDNA molecule for every two T cells. Using the same blood draw, the study looked at two additional independent replicas of 1 million unique cDNA reads for two donors, one aged 18 to 30 and the other aged 80 or older. The donors were split into four age groups: young (average around 15 years), middle-aged (over 35), aged (around 67) and long-lived (approximately 80). The study measured age-related changes in TCR beta repertoire diversity using deep sequencing normalized with unique cDNA molecular identifiers. What the study reported, not specific to this receptor: Conclusive comparison of naive and antigen-experienced compartments was prevented by the profiling of bulk unsorted PBMCs. A strong correlation was found between observed TCR beta diversity and the percentage of naive T cells measured by flow cytometry. Donor CMV infection status was unknown, potentially confounding age-related changes in expanded clonotypes. As age increased, observed TCR beta diversity per million T cells dropped in a roughly linear way, and a significant reduction was already evident by age approximately 40. The long-lived group showed more naive CD4+ T cells, fewer expanded clones and increased TCR diversity than the aged group, suggesting age selection. Total diversity estimates from one million sequenced T cells were considered lower bounds and underestimates.

This clonotype was detected a few times. Its antigen specificity is not known. Qualities for individual bases were not recorded, and no much larger clone is one base off. Systemically healthy Caucasian individuals from Russia, around 39 in total and aged about 6 to 95 years, were included as donors. Around 10 milliliters of peripheral blood were drawn from each donor into EDTA-treated Vacutainer tubes. PBMCs were isolated by Ficoll-Paque density-gradient centrifugation, with at least 6 million obtained per sample. Trizol reagent was used to extract total RNA from the PBMCs, yielding at least 5 micrograms per sample. The percentages of naive CD45RAhigh/CD27high T cells were determined by flow cytometry on a PBMC aliquot from every donor. Receptor amplification or capture employed 5' RACE. The instrument given in TCRdb is Illumina HiSeq 2500. A second 7 to 11 cycle PCR used a sample-barcoded 5' primer and a J-beta primer mix. Each TCR beta cDNA molecule received a unique molecular identifier from a template-switch 5' adaptor carrying 12 random nucleotides. Each sample yielded at least 3 million CDR3-containing paired-end reads. First-strand cDNA synthesis was performed from all RNA using the Mint cDNA synthesis kit, with priming by a TRBC-specific oligonucleotide. Following uracil-DNA glycosylase treatment, a first 18-cycle PCR with universal primers M1SS and BC2_uni_R was performed on all cDNA. The study's own analysis went as follows. For normalization, 1 million high-quality reads, each with a distinct molecular identifier, were randomly selected from each sample. Instead of being binned into consensus sequences, reads that shared molecular identifiers were thrown out. MiTCR, with a Q25 quality threshold and the strictest error-elimination algorithm, was used for CDR3 identification, clonotype clustering and error correction. A nonparametric unseen species model using Euler transformation provided a lower-bound estimate of total TCR beta diversity. The public sequencing data were trimmed at Q25 with fastp and processed into clonotypes with MiXCR by TCRdb, which kept only in-frame beta chains. Each CDR3 protein appears once, grouped with its most common genes and DNA. The V and J calls were determined by TCRdb, not by the authors. This sample has around 800,000 distinct CDR3 sequences in its table, and 20% to 30% of those were observed once. Roughly 3.1% of the sample is taken by the ten largest.

CDR1 is given as SGHTA and CDR2 as FQGNSA, both from the germline V gene. The germline ends are 16 bases apart after V is trimmed by 7 bases and J by 4 bases. Spanning cysteine to phenylalanine, the CDR3 consists of 14 amino acids. Left in the record is the CDR3 DNA by itself, 42 bases read in frame from the first base. This sample was also put to use in a study of T cells of mothers and their children. The second study also describes: The donors were nine systemically healthy Caucasian individuals, made up of three mothers and their six children. cDNA synthesis used all of the extracted RNA, with roughly 1.5 ug of RNA in each 15 ul reaction. In the second PCR, sample barcodes and 2-4 random nucleotides were introduced via the M1S primer. Over 8 million TCR beta CDR3 reads were obtained for each mother, and millions of reads were obtained for each child. TCR recombination output is similarly shaped by thymic selection in related and unrelated pairs, with a minor effect exerted by inherited differences. Normalized repertoire overlap was always found to be slightly, but never significantly, higher in related mother-child pairs than in unrelated mother-child pairs. With a sensitivity of about 100 clones per million clonotypes, no persistent microchimeric T cell clones were detected. To look for features that set related mother-child pairs apart from unrelated individuals, the researchers ran deep NGS to compare the TCR beta repertoires of mothers and children. On average, the children were about 10 +/- 4 years old, while the mothers were about 40 +/- 4 years old. After adapter ligation was performed with NEBNext reagents, the libraries were sequenced on an Illumina HiSeq 2000 with 100+100 nt paired-end reads. To prevent cross-contamination, the mother and child libraries were prepared a month apart and were sequenced in separate runs. Between roughly 500,000 and 2,300,000 distinct TCR beta clonotypes were identified per donor. Naive TCR beta clonotypes were estimated from low-frequency clonotypes matched to each donor's FACS-determined naive share, without sorting.

The source is a boy between 10 and 17 years old in good health. The chain is assembled from TRBV7-2 and TRBJ1-2; the D gene lacks a confident call. Sequenced sample: blood. CDR3 reads: CASNPSPTSYGYTF. The nucleotides are TGTGCCAGCAACCCCAGTCCCACATCCTATGGCTACACCTTC. With the portions outside the CDR3 filled from the reference TRBV7-2 and TRBJ1-2 genes, the complete variable region becomes GAGVSQSPSNKVTEKGKDVELRCDPISGHTALYWYRQSLGQGLEFLIYFQGNSAPDKSGLPSDRFSAERTGGSVSTLTIQRTQQEDSAVYLCASNPSPTSYGYTFGSGTRLTVV.